Below, 8 T cell receptor beta chains from the same sample are listed, as sequenced in a study of blood T cell repertoires in COVID-19. Libraries were prepared by immunoSEQ multiplex PCR; TCRdb keeps only in-frame clonotypes and omits some of them. This table has some 190,000 clones, approximately 80% appearing once. Sample: peripheral blood. The receptors derive from a man in his 60s with acute or convalescent COVID-19.

The V call is TRBV19, the J call TRBJ2-1; 10 nucleotides align to TRBD1. Germline lookup yields CDR1 LNHDA and CDR2 SQIVND (reference sequence). V lost 3 bases and J lost 7; bases outside the gene matches: 24. The CDR3 has 21 residues. CDR3 nucleotides: TGTGCCAGTAGTATGGATCGTGGGGACAGGGGCCGCCGGAAGGCTTGGAATGAGCAGTTCTTC. Translation: CASSMDRGDRGRRKAWNEQFF.

This clone was picked up a small number of times. The chain couples TRBV10-2 to TRBJ2-3; 14 nucleotides align to TRBD2. The junction had 2 bases not matched to a gene; V was cut back by 8 bases and J by 4 bases. The germline CDR1 and CDR2 sequences are WSHSY and SAAADI. There are 14 residues in the CDR3. DNA for the CDR3: TGCGCCAGCCAGGGACTAGCGGGAGCAGATACGCAGTATTTT. Protein sequence: CASQGLAGADTQYF.

The chain recombines TRBV6-5 with TRBJ2-3; D might be TRBD1 (5 bases). The CDR3 is 14 amino acids. Trimming stripped 4 bases from V and 7 bases from J, with 15 bases between. CDR1 and CDR2 from the germline V gene are MNHEY and SVGAGI. The CDR3 reads CASSSGRAVNTQYF. CDR3 bases: TGTGCCAGCAGTTCTGGCAGGGCGGTCAATACGCAGTATTTT.

This clone is a singleton in its sample. The V call is TRBV4-2, the J call TRBJ1-2; 8 bases line up with TRBD1. In germline, CDR1 is LGHNA, CDR2 YNFKEQ. The CDR3 spans 16 residues. V shed 0 bases and J 1 base; nucleotides not matched to a gene: 4. CDR3 sequence: CASSQDGTGINYGYTF. The CDR3 DNA reads TGTGCCAGCAGCCAAGATGGGACAGGAATTAACTATGGCTACACCTTC.

This chain joins TRBV7-2 and TRBJ1-2, with D possibly being TRBD1 (5 bases). The CDR3 has 16 amino acids. Germline CDR1 reads SGHTA; CDR2 reads FQGNSA. V was trimmed by 0 bases and J by 7 bases, leaving 18 bases between them. CDR3 coding DNA: TGTGCCAGCAGCTTAGCGGGACGGGGGATGGGGGTTGGCTACACCTTC. Residues: CASSLAGRGMGVGYTF.

DNA of the CDR3: TGTGCCAGCAGCCCTAGCATAAGGGAGACCCAGTACTTC. This sequence encodes CASSPSIRETQYF. This chain uses TRBV14 with TRBJ2-5; D may be TRBD2 (5 bases). V shed 4 bases and J shed 5 bases, with 11 bases lying between them. CDR3 length equals 13 residues. Per germline, CDR1 SGHDN and CDR2 FVKESK. Using reference TRBV14 and TRBJ2-5 for the parts outside the CDR3, the full variable domain is EAGVTQFPSHSVIEKGQTVTLRCDPISGHDNLYWYRRVMGKEIKFLLHFVKESKQDESGMPNNRFLAERTGGTYSTLKVQPAELEDSGVYFCASSPSIRETQYFGPGTRLLVL.

CDR3 nucleotide sequence: TGCGCCAGCAGCCAGTCCGGGACTATTCTGTACAATGAGCAGTTCTTC. Its protein product is CASSQSGTILYNEQFF. The rearrangement joins TRBV4-1 to TRBJ2-1; TRBD2 agrees at 7 bases. CDR1 and CDR2 (germline): MGHRA, YSYEKL. V shed 3 bases, J shed 4 bases, and the junction held 9 bases outside the gene matches. This CDR3 contains 16 residues.

The chain couples TRBV19 to TRBJ2-7, with TRBD2 as a possible D gene (5 bases). Deletions cut 1 base from V and 0 bases from J, with 16 bases between. CDR1 is LNHDA and CDR2 is SQIVND in the germline V gene (reference sequence). This CDR3 comprises 17 residues. In DNA form, the CDR3 reads TGTGCCAGTAGTATAGTGGCGAGTGAGGGATACTCCTACGAGCAGTACTTC. Translating it yields CASSIVASEGYSYEQYF.